This passage covers 24 T cell receptor beta chains from one sample sequenced in a study of T-cell memory formation after mild COVID-19. Using its own MiXCR run on the 5' RACE reads, TCRdb lists one record per CDR3 protein. Of about 350,000 distinct CDR3 sequences in the sample, around 27% were seen once. The specimen sequenced was PBMCs or a T cell subset sorted from them (not recorded which). The receptors originated from an adult woman who had mild COVID-19 (a few samples of this study predate the infection). Cell type and time point are not known.

The chain is built from TRBV7-6 and TRBJ2-5; the D gene is possibly TRBD1 (6 bases). From germline, CDR1 is SGHVS and CDR2 FNYEAQ. The CDR3 loop spans 14 amino acids. With 1 base removed from V and 3 bases from J, the gap between germline ends came to 9 bases. CDR3 region: CASSLDRDEETQYF. CDR3 in DNA: TGTGCCAGCAGCTTAGACAGGGACGAAGAGACCCAGTACTTC. Full variable domain (outside the CDR3, taken from reference TRBV7-6 and TRBJ2-5): GAGVSQSPRYKVTKRGQDVALRCDPISGHVSLYWYRQALGQGPEFLTYFNYEAQQDKSGLPNDRFSAERPEGSISTLTIQRTEQRDSAMYRCASSLDRDEETQYFGPGTRLLVL.

The V call is TRBV7-8, the J call TRBJ1-5; perhaps TRBD1 as D (5 bases). Trimming pared 3 bases from V and 6 bases from J, leaving 12 bases between. Germline V gene sequence: CDR1 SGHVS, CDR2 FQNEAQ. The CDR3 length is 14 residues. The CDR3 region has the DNA TGTGCCAGCAGCTTCAGGGTTTCGCGTCAGCCCCAGCATTTT. This sequence encodes CASSFRVSRQPQHF.

The sample holds a few counts of this clonotype. This rearrangement joins TRBV2 to TRBJ1-2; D ambiguous. Trimming stripped 3 bases from V and 4 bases from J, with 9 bases between. The CDR3 runs to 13 residues. Germline V gene lookup returns CDR1 SNHLY and CDR2 FYNNEI. For the CDR3, the DNA is TGTGCCAGCAGTGAGGGCAGATCCTATGGCTACACCTTC. Translating gives CASSEGRSYGYTF.

The chain is built from TRBV9 and TRBJ1-6; D is unresolved. The V gene's germline CDR1 is SGDLS and CDR2 YYNGEE. There are 13 residues in the CDR3. Trimming pared 6 bases from V and 7 bases from J, leaving 11 bases between. The CDR3 region has the DNA TGTGCCAGCAATTCATACGGAAATTCACCCCTCCACTTT. Protein: CASNSYGNSPLHF.

The chain is built from TRBV7-6 and TRBJ2-3; TRBD2 matches 7 bases. The germline CDR1 and CDR2 sequences are SGHVS and FNYEAQ. V lost 3 bases and J lost 5; bases outside the gene matches: 11. The CDR3 runs to 16 residues. Here the CDR3 reads CASSLASGQGGDTQYF. The CDR3 DNA reads TGTGCCAGCAGCTTGGCTAGCGGCCAAGGCGGAGATACGCAGTATTTT.

Only a few counts were recorded for this clonotype. This rearrangement joins TRBV4-2 to TRBJ2-7; 10 bases fit TRBD2. Trimming took 0 bases from V and 2 from J; bases not matched to a gene: 1. CDR3 length equals 15 residues. Germline V lookup: CDR1 LGHNA, CDR2 YNFKEQ. The CDR3 reads CASSQEAGGPYEQYF. Here the CDR3 DNA reads TGTGCCAGCAGCCAAGAAGCGGGAGGGCCCTACGAGCAGTACTTC.

The chain links TRBV20-1 to TRBJ1-5; tentative D call: TRBD1 (5 bases). Trimming cost V 3 bases and J 1 base, with 13 bases left between them. From germline, CDR1 is DFQATT and CDR2 SNEGSKA (reference sequence). This CDR3 is built from 15 residues. This CDR3 is CSASHTGPSNQPQHF. The CDR3 nucleotides read TGCAGTGCTAGCCATACGGGGCCGAGCAATCAGCCCCAGCATTTT.

The CDR3 nucleotides are TGTGCCACCACAGGGGGAACCGGGGAGCTGTTTTTT. It specifies CATTGGTGELFF. The chain couples TRBV24-1 to TRBJ2-2; TRBD1 aligns across 7 bases. The germline CDR1 and CDR2 sequences are KGHDR and SFDVKD. CDR3 length: 12 amino acids. Germline trimming cut 8 bases from V and 5 bases from J; bases unmatched to any gene: 1.

This clonotype was observed a handful of times. The chain is built from TRBV7-2 and TRBJ2-5; 12 bases map to TRBD2. The CDR3 is 19 residues long. Trimming took 2 bases from V and 0 from J; bases not matched to a gene: 10. CDR1 is SGHTA, CDR2 FQGNSA, per germline. This CDR3 is CASSLTPGTSGLDQETQYF. For the CDR3, the DNA is TGTGCCAGCAGCTTAACTCCCGGGACTAGCGGGTTAGACCAAGAGACCCAGTACTTC.

The chain uses TRBV7-2 and TRBJ2-1; 10 bases match TRBD1. V lost 4 bases to trimming and J lost 6 bases; unmatched junction nucleotides: 6. The germline CDR1 and CDR2 sequences are SGHTA and FQGNSA. This CDR3 region has 15 residues. This CDR3 reads CASSSQWTGGNEQFF. The CDR3 nucleotides are TGTGCCAGCAGCTCCCAATGGACAGGGGGCAATGAGCAGTTCTTC. Using reference TRBV7-2 and TRBJ2-1 for the parts outside the CDR3, the full variable domain is GAGVSQSPSNKVTEKGKDVELRCDPISGHTALYWYRQSLGQGLEFLIYFQGNSAPDKSGLPSDRFSAERTGGSVSTLTIQRTQQEDSAVYLCASSSQWTGGNEQFFGPGTRLTVL.

This clonotype appeared many times. In nucleotides, the CDR3 is TGTGCCAGCAGTGAATATACAGAAGGGGACCTCTGCGAGCAGTACTTC. It specifies CASSEYTEGDLCEQYF. The chain recombines TRBV25-1 with TRBJ2-7, with D perhaps TRBD1 or TRBD2 (5 bases each). Germline V gene sequence: CDR1 MGHDK, CDR2 SYGVNS. The CDR3 length is 16 residues. Trimming pared 0 bases from V and 6 bases from J, leaving 18 bases between.

The rearrangement links TRBV27 to TRBJ1-5, with 7 bases lining up with TRBD1. Germline trimming cut 7 bases from V and 2 bases from J; bases unmatched to any gene: 8. There are 15 residues in the CDR3. CDR1 is MNHEY, CDR2 SMNVEV, per germline (reference sequence). The chain's CDR3 is CASTVTGTGNQPQHF. Written as DNA, the CDR3 is TGTGCCAGCACCGTTACCGGGACAGGCAATCAGCCCCAGCATTTT.

The chain recombines TRBV27 with TRBJ1-1; weak D call: TRBD1 (5 bases). V shed 3 bases and J shed 9 bases, with 11 bases lying between them. The CDR3 covers 12 residues. In germline, CDR1 is MNHEY, CDR2 SMNVEV (reference sequence). The CDR3 region is CASSFGPGKAFF. CDR3 sequence (DNA): TGTGCCAGCAGTTTCGGACCAGGGAAAGCTTTCTTT.

This clonotype has a count of ten or more. The genes are TRBV7-8 and TRBJ1-6; D is uncertain. This CDR3 comprises 13 residues. Germline CDR1 is SGHVS and CDR2 is FQNEAQ. V lost 7 bases to trimming and J lost 6 bases, with 10 bases between them. CDR3 residues: CASTSSVNSPLHF. The CDR3 nucleotides are TGTGCCAGCACCTCCAGTGTTAATTCACCCCTCCACTTT.

This clonotype was counted between two and nine times. The chain recombines TRBV6-5 with TRBJ2-1; 10 positions match TRBD2. The CDR3 extends over 16 amino acids. CDR1 and CDR2 (germline): MNHEY, SVGAGI. With V trimmed by 0 bases and J by 4 bases, 3 bases remained unmatched. CDR3 sequence reads: CASSYSASGGYNEQFF. The CDR3 nucleotides are TGTGCCAGCAGTTACTCTGCTAGCGGGGGATACAATGAGCAGTTCTTC.

The CDR3 sequence is CATSTSGGWGTEAFF. CDR3 nucleotides: TGTGCCACCAGCACGTCAGGGGGCTGGGGCACTGAAGCTTTCTTT. The chain couples TRBV15 to TRBJ1-1; 8 bases match TRBD1. J lost 4 bases, V lost 4 bases, and 8 bases had no gene match. The CDR3 length is 15 residues. Germline CDR1 LNHNV, CDR2 YYDKDF (reference sequence).

There are a few counts of this clonotype. The chain recombines TRBV4-1 with TRBJ1-2; 7 positions match TRBD1. CDR1 and CDR2 (germline): MGHRA, YSYEKL. The CDR3 is 15 residues long. The ends lost 0 bases at V and 6 bases at J; junction bases unmatched: 7. The DNA of the CDR3 is TGCGCCAGCAGCCAAGATGTCCCAAGGGGGCATGGCTACACCTTC. It specifies CASSQDVPRGHGYTF.

The CDR3 here is CASSSLAGVLGELFF. The CDR3 DNA reads TGTGCCAGCAGTTCACTAGCGGGGGTCCTCGGGGAGCTGTTTTTT. The chain combines TRBV12-3 or TRBV12-4 with TRBJ2-2; 11 bases match TRBD2. The CDR3 length is 15 residues. J lost 7 bases, V lost 4 bases, and 5 bases had no gene match.

This clonotype has just a few counts. The chain recombines TRBV21-1 with TRBJ2-7; TRBD1 was called by the table and not checked on the DNA. TRBV21-1 constitutes a pseudogene. The CDR3 contains 14 residues. The CDR3 coding sequence is TGTGCCAGCAGCAAATGGAGACAGGTGGACGAGCAGTACTTC. Its protein is CASSKWRQVDEQYF.

This clonotype was seen more than once but under ten times. The chain uses TRBV18 and TRBJ1-1; perhaps TRBD1 as D (5 bases). Germline V gives CDR1 KGHSH, CDR2 LQKENI. Deletions cut 1 base from V and 6 bases from J, with 18 bases between. The CDR3 totals 16 residues. The CDR3 loop reads CASSPLGGAVLAEAFF. The CDR3 nucleotides are TGTGCCAGCTCACCACTCGGCGGGGCCGTTCTCGCTGAAGCTTTCTTT.

V gene TRBV19 combines with J gene TRBJ1-1; no reliable D call. The germline V gene encodes CDR1 LNHDA and CDR2 SQIVND (reference sequence). V gave up 5 bases and J gave up 4 bases, with 11 bases separating them. The CDR3 totals 13 residues. CDR3 bases: TGTGCCAGTAGTGGGTCGGCAGGCACTGAAGCTTTCTTT. It yields the protein CASSGSAGTEAFF.

The rearrangement links TRBV10-3 to TRBJ1-1; D is uncertain. This CDR3 region has 13 residues. Trimming left V 0 bases short and J 4 bases short, with 6 bases between. The germline gives CDR1 ENHRY, CDR2 SYGVKD. In DNA form, the CDR3 reads TGTGCCATCAGTGAGTCGCAGGTCACTGAAGCTTTCTTT. This encodes CAISESQVTEAFF.

The CDR3 region is CSAIGQNSYEQYF. In DNA, the CDR3 is TGCAGTGCTATTGGACAGAACTCCTACGAGCAGTACTTC. The chain carries TRBV20-1 and TRBJ2-7; D is possibly TRBD1 (6 bases). The CDR3 has 13 residues. Trimming stripped 4 bases from V and 0 bases from J, with 10 bases between. Per germline, CDR1 DFQATT and CDR2 SNEGSKA (reference sequence).

This clonotype was observed a handful of times. The chain uses TRBV7-8 and TRBJ2-3, with D unclear. Per germline, CDR1 SGHVS and CDR2 FQNEAQ. This CDR3 has 16 amino acids. The V and J ends lost 1 base and 1 base respectively, with 12 bases between them. CDR3 in amino acids: CASSLDLGPGTDTQYF. The CDR3 DNA reads TGTGCCAGCAGCTTAGATCTGGGCCCCGGCACAGATACGCAGTATTTT. Full variable domain (outside the CDR3, taken from reference TRBV7-8 and TRBJ2-3): GAGVSQSPRYKVAKRGQDVALRCDPISGHVSLFWYQQALGQGPEFLTYFQNEAQLDKSGLPSDRFFAERPEGSVSTLKIQRTQQEDSAVYLCASSLDLGPGTDTQYFGPGTRLTVL.